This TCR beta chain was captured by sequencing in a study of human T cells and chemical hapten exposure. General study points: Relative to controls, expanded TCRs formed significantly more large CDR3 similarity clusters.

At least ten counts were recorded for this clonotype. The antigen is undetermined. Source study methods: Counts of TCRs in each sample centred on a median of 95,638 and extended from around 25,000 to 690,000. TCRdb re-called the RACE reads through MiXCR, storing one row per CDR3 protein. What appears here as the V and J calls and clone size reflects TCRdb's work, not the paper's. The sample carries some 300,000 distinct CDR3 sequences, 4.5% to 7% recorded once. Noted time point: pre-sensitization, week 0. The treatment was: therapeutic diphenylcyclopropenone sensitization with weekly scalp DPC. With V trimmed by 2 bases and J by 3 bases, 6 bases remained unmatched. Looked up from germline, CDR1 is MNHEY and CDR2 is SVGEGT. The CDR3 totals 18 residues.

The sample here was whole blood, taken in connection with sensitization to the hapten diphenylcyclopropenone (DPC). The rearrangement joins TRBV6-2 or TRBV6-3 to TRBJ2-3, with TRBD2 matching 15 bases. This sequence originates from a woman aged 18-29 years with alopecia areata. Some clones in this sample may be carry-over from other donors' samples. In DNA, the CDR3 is TGTGCCAGCAGTTACCCTCGGACTAGCGGGGGGGAAACAGATACGCAGTATTTT. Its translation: CASSYPRTSGGETDTQYF.